This T cell receptor beta chain was identified during a study of T-cell reconstitution after alpha-beta-depleted transplantation in children. J lost 2 bases, V lost 4 bases, and 8 bases had no gene match. This CDR3 is 15 amino acids long. Germline V gives CDR1 MNHEY, CDR2 SMNVEV (reference sequence). Preparation of the TCRbeta library used unique molecular identifiers. TCRdb reanalysed the PCR reads using MiXCR and keeps one entry per CDR3 protein. The repertoire holds about 98,000 distinct CDR3 sequences, with 20% to 25% as singletons. This clonotype was seen a handful of times. The sample here was PBMCs, taken before TCRalphabeta/CD19-depleted stem cell transplant. This chain links TRBV27 with TRBJ2-7, with 7 nucleotides matching TRBD1. The TCR was taken from a boy aged 2 to 10 with acute lymphoblastic leukemia, due to receive a stem cell transplant. The CDR3 DNA sequence: TGTGCCAGCAGTTCGCTTTACCAGGGGGCCTACGAGCAGTACTTC. This gives the protein CASSSLYQGAYEQYF.